This entry lists 8 T cell receptor beta chains sequenced from one sample in a study of response to subunit inactivated influenza vaccine. TCRdb reprocessed the RT-PCR reads with MiXCR, giving one entry per CDR3 protein. This sample has around 470,000 distinct CDR3 sequences, with approximately 7.7% found just once. Sequencing was performed on PBMCs from blood, taken less than 25 months after vaccination. The receptors were sampled from a man aged 50-75 years who received an inactivated influenza vaccine.

This clonotype was seen a handful of times. V usage is TRBV6-5 and J usage is TRBJ2-6; no clear D. Trimming shortened V by 5 bases and J by 0 bases, and 8 bases separated the two germline ends. CDR1 and CDR2 (germline): MNHEY, SVGAGI. The CDR3 loop spans 15 amino acids. CDR3 coding DNA: TGTGCCAGCAGTACTGTCGGCTCTGGGGCCAACGTCCTGACTTTC. This gives the protein CASSTVGSGANVLTF.

This clonotype was observed many times. The V and J genes are TRBV29-1 and TRBJ2-6, with unresolved D. CDR3 length: 14 amino acids. Trimming cost V 5 bases and J 0 bases, with 8 bases left between them. Germline assignment: CDR1 SQVTM and CDR2 ANQGSEA. CDR3: CSVQESSGANVLTF. The CDR3 DNA sequence: TGCAGCGTTCAGGAAAGCTCTGGGGCCAACGTCCTGACTTTC.

The chain carries TRBV4-3 and TRBJ2-7; D remains unclear. The CDR3 runs 13 residues. The V end was cut by 4 bases, the J end by 2 bases, with 9 bases between. Germline CDR1 reads LGHNA; CDR2 reads YSLEER. The DNA for the CDR3 is TGCGCCAGCAGCCTTACAGAAGCCTACGAGCAGTACTTC. It specifies CASSLTEAYEQYF.

This clonotype was detected a few times. Here the CDR3 DNA reads TGTGCCAGCAGCGCCCGGACGGTTTACGAGCAGTACTTC. This encodes CASSARTVYEQYF. The rearrangement links TRBV7-9 to TRBJ2-7; D gene unclear. The germline V gene has CDR1 SEHNR and CDR2 FQNEAQ (reference sequence). V shed 5 bases and J shed 4 bases, with 12 bases lying between them. This CDR3 spans 13 amino acids.

The chain joins TRBV20-1 to TRBJ2-3, with D maybe TRBD1 (6 bases). CDR1 is DFQATT and CDR2 is SNEGSKA in the germline V gene (reference sequence). The CDR3 has 16 residues. Trimming took 4 bases from V and 2 from J, leaving 19 bases between them. CDR3: CSATSPRDTLTDTQYF. The DNA for the CDR3 is TGCAGTGCTACCTCCCCCCGGGACACCCTCACAGATACGCAGTATTTT.

There are many counts of this clonotype. V and J are TRBV6-2 or TRBV6-3 and TRBJ1-1; 7 bases match TRBD1. CDR3 size: 14 residues. V was clipped by 5 bases and J by 2 bases; unmatched bases: 5. Germline assignment: CDR1 MNHEY and CDR2 SVGEGT. As DNA, the CDR3 is TGTGCCAGCAGTGACTGGACAGGTAACACTGAAGCTTTCTTT. This gives the protein CASSDWTGNTEAFF.

This clonotype was observed a handful of times. The chain couples TRBV6-5 to TRBJ1-2; 8 nucleotides line up with TRBD1. The CDR3 runs to 15 residues. V lost 2 bases and J lost 4; bases outside the gene matches: 6. Germline V gene data show CDR1 as MNHEY and CDR2 as SVGAGI. The CDR3 coding sequence is TGTGCCAGCAGTTACACGGGACAGGCTTCCTATGGCTACACCTTC. It yields the protein CASSYTGQASYGYTF.

This clonotype has only a few counts. The rearrangement links TRBV20-1 to TRBJ1-2; 7 nucleotides agree with TRBD1. Germline loops: CDR1 DFQATT, CDR2 SNEGSKA (reference sequence). V shed 5 bases and J 3 bases; nucleotides not matched to a gene: 12. This CDR3 is built from 15 residues. CDR3: CSAQDRLNRYYGYTF. In DNA, the CDR3 is TGCAGTGCTCAGGACAGGCTAAACCGTTACTATGGCTACACCTTC.